Here is one T cell receptor beta chain with its context. The antigen is unknown. The sample comes from a study of shared clonotypes between healthy human individuals. Broader study findings: Incompleteness in sorted-subset sequencing, despite large depth, was shown by rarefaction.

Profiled with immunoSEQ multiplex PCR; TCRdb holds only in-frame clones, not every one. The table lists approximately 2.5 million clones, around nine tenths of them singletons. Per germline, CDR1 SGHRS and CDR2 YFSETQ. The CDR3 is 13 amino acids. Trimming removed 0 bases from V and 8 bases from J, with 6 bases in between. All participating donors were Caucasian adults from Nashville, Tennessee. The specimen sequenced was naive CD4+ T cells sorted from blood. Subset indicated: CD45RA+ positively selected. This TCR was sampled from a man aged 18 to 29 in good health. The chain is built from TRBV5-1 and TRBJ2-6; D unclear. In DNA, the CDR3 is TGCGCCAGCAGCTTGGACACATCCAACGTCCTGACTTTC. Translating it yields CASSLDTSNVLTF.